One sample yielded the 16 T cell receptor beta chains listed below, sequenced in a study of breast tumors, draining lymph nodes, adjacent tissues. Breast cancer patients provided tissue from their axillary draining lymph nodes. One entry per CDR3 protein results from TCRdb running MiXCR on the multiplex PCR reads. The sample gives approximately 230,000 distinct CDR3 sequences, less than 40% of which show up once; about 3.3% is in the top ten. Sequencing input: axillary lymph node tissue. The receptors originated from a female donor with breast cancer. Some clones in this sample may be carry-over from other donors' samples.

This clonotype was observed at least ten times. The chain employs TRBV20-1 and TRBJ1-2, with D perhaps TRBD1 (5 bases). Looked up from germline, CDR1 is DFQATT and CDR2 is SNEGSKA (reference sequence). CDR3 length: 14 residues. The V and J ends lost 5 bases and 2 bases respectively, with 15 bases between them. The CDR3 nucleotides read TGCAGTGCTGGCCTTGGGACTGCAAACTATGGCTACACCTTC. It translates to CSAGLGTANYGYTF.

This clonotype showed up many times. The chain employs TRBV12-3 or TRBV12-4 and TRBJ1-3; no firm D call. V was shortened by 3 bases and J by 8 bases, with 8 bases between the two germline ends. CDR3 size: 12 residues. The chain's CDR3 is CASSLVLDTIYF. The DNA of the CDR3 is TGTGCCAGCAGTTTGGTTTTGGACACCATATATTTT.

This clonotype was counted at least ten times. The genes are TRBV4-1 and TRBJ1-2, with D hard to call. V lost 0 bases, J lost 0 bases, and 11 bases lay in between. Per the germline V gene, CDR1 is MGHRA and CDR2 is YSYEKL. The CDR3 length is 16 residues. The CDR3 sequence is CASSQDWAGANYGYTF. The CDR3 DNA reads as TGCGCCAGCAGCCAAGATTGGGCGGGCGCTAACTATGGCTACACCTTC.

The chain couples TRBV19 to TRBJ1-6, with D perhaps TRBD1 (6 bases). Germline values: CDR1 LNHDA, CDR2 SQIVND (reference sequence). The length of the CDR3 is 14 residues. Trimming took off 5 bases at V and 9 bases at J, with 14 bases between the two ends. CDR3: CASSRGRGGSPLHF. In DNA, the CDR3 is TGTGCCAGTAGTCGCGGCAGGGGAGGTTCACCCCTCCACTTT.

This clonotype was picked up a small number of times. The chain joins TRBV30 to TRBJ1-4, with a weak D call TRBD1 (6 bases). V lost 5 bases, J lost 8 bases, and 18 bases lay in between. The CDR3 extends over 14 amino acids. Germline CDR1 is GTSNPN and CDR2 is SVGIG (reference sequence). The DNA for the CDR3 is TGTGCCTGGGGCCTACCCCCGGACAGCGAAAAACTGTTTTTT. Its protein is CAWGLPPDSEKLFF.

Many counts were recorded for this clonotype. The J gene is TRBJ1-2, the V gene TRBV7-9, with TRBD1 matching 8 bases. The CDR3 contains 17 residues. V trimming: 3 bases; J trimming: 1 base; junction bases outside the gene matches: 10. CDR1 and CDR2 from the germline V gene are SEHNR and FQNEAQ (reference sequence). The CDR3 DNA sequence: TGTGCCAGCAGCTTCCTTGGACAGGGCGCCCATAACTATGGCTACACCTTC. It encodes CASSFLGQGAHNYGYTF.

In this sample, this clonotype turned up many times. J is TRBJ2-7 and V is TRBV7-9; weak D call: TRBD1 (5 bases). Trimming removed 6 bases from V and 0 bases from J, with 12 bases in between. The CDR3 runs to 14 residues. From germline, CDR1 is SEHNR and CDR2 FQNEAQ (reference sequence). This CDR3 reads CASRATGSSYEQYF. The CDR3 DNA follows: TGTGCCAGCAGGGCTACAGGTAGCTCCTACGAGCAGTACTTC.

This clonotype was found a few times. The V gene is TRBV19, the J gene TRBJ1-1, with D possibly matching TRBD1 (6 bases). The CDR3 length is 15 residues. Germline V gene data show CDR1 as LNHDA and CDR2 as SQIVND (reference sequence). With 2 bases removed from V and 5 bases from J, the gap between germline ends came to 15 bases. CDR3 protein: CASSIPGGAWTEAFF. CDR3 bases: TGTGCCAGTAGTATACCGGGGGGGGCATGGACTGAAGCTTTCTTT.

This clonotype was counted many times. The chain uses TRBV2 and TRBJ2-1; D may be TRBD1 (6 bases). The V end was cut by 8 bases, the J end by 13 bases, with 15 bases between. The CDR3 totals 11 residues. From germline, CDR1 is SNHLY and CDR2 FYNNEI. The CDR3 DNA reads TGTGCCAGCCGATTGACAGGCCGACAGTTCTTC. Its protein product is CASRLTGRQFF.

The chain is built from TRBV6-5 and TRBJ1-3; TRBD1 matches at 10 bases. This CDR3 contains 15 residues. J gave up 3 bases and V 6 bases, and 5 bases lay outside the gene matches. The germline gives CDR1 MNHEY, CDR2 SVGAGI. CDR3 sequence: CASRSTGGFGNTIYF. For the CDR3, the DNA is TGTGCCAGCAGGTCGACAGGGGGCTTTGGAAACACCATATATTTT.

This clonotype has a handful of counts. This may come from a read error, since a much larger clone is one base off. The gene calls are TRBV9 and TRBJ1-4, with D perhaps TRBD1 (6 bases). CDR1 and CDR2 (germline): SGDLS, YYNGEE. V was trimmed by 0 bases and J by 7 bases, leaving 22 bases between them. The CDR3 extends over 18 amino acids. This chain's CDR3 is CASSVGAGRQGSAEKLFF. The DNA of the CDR3 is TGTGCCAGCAGCGTAGGGGCAGGACGGCAGGGGTCGGCTGAAAAACTGTTTTTT. The full variable domain, its missing parts supplied by reference TRBV9 and TRBJ1-4, is DSGVTQTPKHLITATGQRVTLRCSPRSGDLSVYWYQQSLDQGLQFLIQYYNGEERAKGNILERFSAQQFPDLHSELNLSSLELGDSALYFCASSVGAGRQGSAEKLFFGSGTQLSVL.

This chain uses TRBV7-2 with TRBJ1-6, with 9 positions matching TRBD1. CDR1 SGHTA and CDR2 FQGNSA come from the germline V gene. This CDR3 region has 16 residues. The V and J ends lost 2 bases and 10 bases, in that order; junction bases with no gene match: 9. CDR3 bases: TGTGCCAGCAGCTTATCTCCGGGACAGGGTACCTCACCCCTCCACTTT. It codes for CASSLSPGQGTSPLHF.

As DNA, the CDR3 is TGTGCCAGCAGCCCACTAGCGGGAAACGAGCAGTACTTC. Encoded protein: CASSPLAGNEQYF. The chain has TRBV6-6 and TRBJ2-7; TRBD2 matches 10 bases. This CDR3 contains 13 residues. Per germline, CDR1 MNHNY and CDR2 SVGAGI (reference sequence). V trimming: 6 bases; J trimming: 5 bases; junction bases outside the gene matches: 4.

The chain employs TRBV6-1 and TRBJ2-2; D gene uncertain. This CDR3 is 17 amino acids long. Germline loops: CDR1 MNHNS, CDR2 SASEGT. The ends were cut back, 4 bases at V and 2 bases at J, with 17 bases in the middle. The DNA of the CDR3 is TGTGCCAGCAGTGTTTCGGGTGGACCAGGTAACACCGGGGAGCTGTTTTTT. As protein: CASSVSGGPGNTGELFF.

The rearrangement links TRBV28 to TRBJ2-5; 7 positions match TRBD2. The CDR3 is made up of 16 amino acids. Trimming removed 8 bases from V and 2 bases from J; junction bases left unmatched: 14. CDR1 MDHEN and CDR2 SYDVKM come from the germline V gene. CDR3 nucleotide sequence: TGTGCCAGCGGAAAGGTGGCTAGCGGTATTCAAGAGACCCAGTACTTC. This sequence encodes CASGKVASGIQETQYF.

This clonotype was observed many times. The chain employs TRBV7-2 and TRBJ2-2; TRBD2 might be the D (6 bases). CDR3 length: 16 amino acids. Germline lookup yields CDR1 SGHTA and CDR2 FQGNSA. Trimming took 0 bases from V and 5 from J, leaving 13 bases between them. As DNA, the CDR3 is TGTGCCAGCAGCTTAGCGCTTGGTGGAGGGACCGGGGAGCTGTTTTTT. It codes for CASSLALGGGTGELFF.